The rows below give T cell receptor beta chains drawn from one sample of a study of T cell changes during pregnancy in multiple sclerosis. The data were produced by immunoSEQ multiplex PCR, yet TCRdb's version contains in-frame clones alone and is incomplete. The sample yields tens of thousands of clones, around 90% seen once. The sequencing here drew on CD4+ T cells from peripheral blood mononuclear cells, taken in the second trimester of pregnancy. These receptors came from a female donor with multiple sclerosis, enrolled in a pregnancy study. Each CDR3 is given without its conserved first and last residue. Clone size is shown for a subset of rows, as once, few, many or a class of expanded clone.

abundance	j_gene	v_gene	CDR3aa
-	TRBJ1-1	TRBV18	ASSPPTRGIGTEAF
-	TRBJ1-2	TRBV29-1	SARTGAYGYT
once	TRBJ2-2	TRBV2	ASSDGRGAGELF
-	TRBJ1-5	TRBV2	ASSNGDRGRPHQPQH
-	TRBJ2-7	TRBV30	AWRGQGRTYEQY
once	TRBJ1-3	TRBV11-2	ASSLEEGVSGNTIY
-	TRBJ1-5	TRBV7-8	ASSPTTARGQPQH
-	TRBJ2-1	TRBV9	ASSVAPAGSNEQF
-	TRBJ2-7	TRBV29-1	SVGQKSYEQY
-	TRBJ2-1	TRBV11-3	ASSSRAGGTYNEQF
-	TRBJ2-7	TRBV30	AWVVGASYEQY
-	TRBJ1-1	TRBV6-5	ASSSPGGEEAF
once	TRBJ2-5	TRBV5-4	ASSSGTSGPIQETQY